The 10 T cell receptor beta chains given below trace back to one sample, sequenced in a study of post-analysis software for immune sequencing data. The study, taken as a whole, reports: Controls showed lower frequencies than patients for several TRBV segments, and TRBV5-6, TRBV5-1 and TRBV20-1 were among these.

The authors incorporated unique molecular identifiers into the TCR beta cDNA libraries. Via MiXCR, TCRdb re-called the PCR reads, giving one row per CDR3 protein. Among about 400,000 distinct CDR3 sequences listed, roughly 38% were seen once. No antigen has been identified for these receptors. The material sequenced was blood. Receptors originate from a girl aged 5-17 years with multiple sclerosis.

This clonotype was observed a handful of times. The chain recombines TRBV4-1 with TRBJ2-1, with TRBD2 as a possible D gene (5 bases). This CDR3 is 13 amino acids long. Germline V gene lookup returns CDR1 MGHRA and CDR2 YSYEKL. Trimming removed 0 bases at V and 10 bases at J, with 10 bases between. CDR3 amino acids: CASSQDSGWEQFF. In nucleotides, the CDR3 is TGCGCCAGCAGCCAAGACAGCGGTTGGGAGCAGTTCTTC.

The J gene is TRBJ1-1, the V gene TRBV21-1. TRBV21-1 is labeled a pseudogene. This CDR3 is 16 amino acids long. The CDR3, as DNA: TGTGCCAGCAGCAAAAGGCTCTCCCTAATGAACACTGAAGCTTTCTTT. It specifies CASSKRLSLMNTEAFF.

As for this clonotype: A much more abundant neighbour one base away suggests this may be a read error. The V and J genes are TRBV4-2 and TRBJ2-5, with D perhaps TRBD1 (5 bases). The germline gives CDR1 LGHNA, CDR2 YNFKEQ. The CDR3 length is 16 residues. In DNA form, the CDR3 reads TGTGCCAGCAGCCAAGCGTCAGGGATAGGTGGAGAGGCCCAGTACTTC. Its translation: CASSQASGIGGEAQYF.

As DNA, the CDR3 is TGTGCCAGCAGCTTAGTAGACCCCGGGACAGGGGATACGCAGTATTTT. Its protein is CASSLVDPGTGDTQYF. This chain uses TRBV7-9 with TRBJ2-3; 9 bases are shared with TRBD1. Losses at the gene ends were 1 base for V and 6 bases for J; bases not matched to a gene: 8. Germline values: CDR1 SEHNR, CDR2 FQNEAQ (reference sequence). CDR3 length: 16 residues.

The CDR3 bases are TGCAGTGCTAGTCCGGACAGGGTAAAGTACGAGCAGTACTTC. This gives the protein CSASPDRVKYEQYF. The gene calls are TRBV20-1 and TRBJ2-7, with TRBD1 matching over 8 bases. The V segment lost 3 bases and the J segment 4 bases; nucleotides outside the gene matches: 8. The CDR3 sequence is 14 residues long. CDR1 and CDR2 from the germline V gene are DFQATT and SNEGSKA (reference sequence).

This chain links TRBV7-6 with TRBJ1-4, with a weak D call TRBD1 (5 bases). Trimming left V 1 base short and J 8 bases short, with 11 bases between. The CDR3 consists of 14 residues. Germline V gives CDR1 SGHVS, CDR2 FNYEAQ. Here the CDR3 DNA reads TGTGCCAGCAGCTTAGTACGGGGCGGGGAAAAACTGTTTTTT. It is translated as CASSLVRGGEKLFF.

In this sample, this clonotype turned up a few times. The rearrangement uses TRBV5-1 and TRBJ1-6; the D is unclear. This CDR3 region has 16 residues. V lost 2 bases and J 8 bases, leaving 17 bases between the germline ends. CDR1 is SGHRS, CDR2 YFSETQ, per germline. Here the CDR3 DNA reads TGCGCCAGCAGCTTAGAGTGGAATCCTAGAGATTCACCCCTCCACTTT. Its protein is CASSLEWNPRDSPLHF. Complete variable domain (other parts from reference TRBV5-1 and TRBJ1-6): KAGVTQTPRYLIKTRGQQVTLSCSPISGHRSVSWYQQTPGQGLQFLFEYFSETQRNKGNFPGRFSGRQFSNSRSEMNVSTLELGDSALYLCASSLEWNPRDSPLHFGNGTRLTVT.

A word on this clonotype: A read error may produce the germline difference seen at one junction end. The rearrangement joins TRBV7-2 to TRBJ2-1; no clear D. Germline CDR1 and CDR2: SGHTA and FQGNSA. This CDR3 comprises 17 residues. In nucleotides, the CDR3 is TGTGCCAGCAGCTTAGTTGGCGCAGTCAGCTCCTACAACGAGCAGTTCTTC. It yields the protein CASSLVGAVSSYNEQFF.

V is TRBV12-3 or TRBV12-4 and J is TRBJ1-1, with D uncertain. Trimming removed 3 bases from V and 6 bases from J, with 11 bases in between. There are 13 residues in the CDR3. CDR3 bases: TGTGCCAGCAGTTTCTTTGGTGGCCCTGAAGCTTTCTTT. It codes for CASSFFGGPEAFF.

J is TRBJ2-6 and V is TRBV6-5, with D perhaps being TRBD1 or TRBD2 (5 bases each). CDR3 length: 14 amino acids. Germline values: CDR1 MNHEY, CDR2 SVGAGI. V gave up 7 bases and J gave up 0 bases, with 7 bases separating them. The CDR3, as DNA: TGTGCCAGCACGGGGACCTCTGGGGCCAACGTCCTGACTTTC. Translation gives CASTGTSGANVLTF.